A selection of T cell receptor beta chains follows, all from one sample in a study of blood T cell repertoires in COVID-19. Clones were sequenced by immunoSEQ multiplex PCR, and TCRdb holds only the in-frame ones, with some missing. This table holds more than 95,000 clones, roughly 87% found once. Material: peripheral blood. These receptor sequences come from a man aged 45-65 years with acute or convalescent COVID-19. Both conserved end residues are part of each CDR3. Each record gives: J gene, clone size, D gene, CDR3 length, V gene, CDR3 DNA, CDR3 protein. D genes are given only for firm matches. The size field is filled for only some rows; it gives once, few, many or a size class.

j_call: TRBJ2-7
clone_size: few
d_call: TRBD2
cdr3_length: 17
v_call: TRBV4-2
cdr3_nt: TGTGCCAGCAGCCAAGAACTTTCGGGACTAGCGGTATACGAGCAGTACTTC
cdr3_aa: CASSQELSGLAVYEQYF

j_call: TRBJ2-3
clone_size: .
d_call: TRBD2
cdr3_length: 17
v_call: TRBV15
cdr3_nt: TGTGCCACCAGCAGAGACGGAGGAAGCGGGGGGGCAGATACGCAGTATTTT
cdr3_aa: CATSRDGGSGGADTQYF

j_call: TRBJ2-5
clone_size: .
d_call: .
cdr3_length: 15
v_call: TRBV5-1
cdr3_nt: TGCGCCAGCAGCCCCGGGGATGGTCGGTGGGAGACCCAGTACTTC
cdr3_aa: CASSPGDGRWETQYF

j_call: TRBJ1-1
clone_size: .
d_call: .
cdr3_length: 13
v_call: TRBV19
cdr3_nt: TGTGCCAGTAGTATATCAGGGGACACTGAAGCTTTCTTT
cdr3_aa: CASSISGDTEAFF

j_call: TRBJ1-2
clone_size: .
d_call: TRBD1
cdr3_length: 16
v_call: TRBV4-2
cdr3_nt: TGTGCCAGCAGCCAAGCAGGGGGCAGGGGATCCTATGGCTACACCTTC
cdr3_aa: CASSQAGGRGSYGYTF

j_call: TRBJ2-3
clone_size: .
d_call: TRBD2
cdr3_length: 18
v_call: TRBV5-1
cdr3_nt: TGCGCCAGCAGCTTGGGACTACGGGGGACTAGTACCACAGATACGCAGTATTTT
cdr3_aa: CASSLGLRGTSTTDTQYF

j_call: TRBJ1-2
clone_size: once
d_call: .
cdr3_length: 16
v_call: TRBV5-8
cdr3_nt: TGTGCCAGCAGCTTGGGCCAGGGTGGCGGATATGCTCGCTACACCTTC
cdr3_aa: CASSLGQGGGYARYTF

j_call: TRBJ2-5
clone_size: .
d_call: .
cdr3_length: 12
v_call: TRBV4-2
cdr3_nt: TGTGCCAGCAGCTCGCGCGGGGAGACCCAGTACTTC
cdr3_aa: CASSSRGETQYF

j_call: TRBJ2-1
clone_size: .
d_call: .
cdr3_length: 15
v_call: TRBV9
cdr3_nt: TGTGCCAGCAGCGTAGTAAGCGGAGCCTTCAATGAGCAGTTCTTC
cdr3_aa: CASSVVSGAFNEQFF

j_call: TRBJ2-2
clone_size: .
d_call: .
cdr3_length: 16
v_call: TRBV7-7
cdr3_nt: TGTGCTAGCAGCGAAACCGGGACTTTTGCGGGCGGGGAGCTGTTTTTT
cdr3_aa: CASSETGTFAGGELFF

j_call: TRBJ1-2
clone_size: few
d_call: TRBD1
cdr3_length: 15
v_call: TRBV5-6
cdr3_nt: TGTGCCAGCACCTCTCAGGGGGCCCTGAACTATGGCTACACCTTC
cdr3_aa: CASTSQGALNYGYTF

j_call: TRBJ2-7
clone_size: .
d_call: .
cdr3_length: 15
v_call: TRBV7-8
cdr3_nt: TGTGCCAGCAGCTTAGTGGGGAGCCAGCCCTACGAGCAGTACTTC
cdr3_aa: CASSLVGSQPYEQYF

j_call: TRBJ2-7
clone_size: .
d_call: TRBD1
cdr3_length: 14
v_call: TRBV18
cdr3_nt: TGTGCCAGCTCACCAGGACAGGCTTACTACGAGCAGTACTTC
cdr3_aa: CASSPGQAYYEQYF

j_call: TRBJ2-3
clone_size: .
d_call: .
cdr3_length: 15
v_call: TRBV6-5
cdr3_nt: TGTGCCAGCAGCCCCGGGTTACTTGGCCCCGATACGCAGTATTTT
cdr3_aa: CASSPGLLGPDTQYF

j_call: TRBJ2-1
clone_size: .
d_call: .
cdr3_length: 11
v_call: TRBV5-8
cdr3_nt: TGTGCCAGCAGCTCCGTTTTAGAGCAGTTCTTC
cdr3_aa: CASSSVLEQFF

j_call: TRBJ1-1
clone_size: .
d_call: .
cdr3_length: 12
v_call: TRBV5-1
cdr3_nt: TGCGCCAGCAGCTCCGGGGGCACTGAAGCTTTCTTT
cdr3_aa: CASSSGGTEAFF

j_call: TRBJ1-5
clone_size: .
d_call: TRBD1
cdr3_length: 17
v_call: TRBV7-8
cdr3_nt: TGTGCCAGCAGCTTATTCGTGACAGGGGGTCGCAATCAGCCCCAGCATTTT
cdr3_aa: CASSLFVTGGRNQPQHF

j_call: TRBJ2-1
clone_size: .
d_call: TRBD2
cdr3_length: 15
v_call: TRBV9
cdr3_nt: TGTGCCAGCAGCGTAAGTCTAGCGGGTAGGAATGAGCAGTTCTTC
cdr3_aa: CASSVSLAGRNEQFF

j_call: TRBJ1-6
clone_size: .
d_call: .
cdr3_length: 14
v_call: TRBV9
cdr3_nt: TGTGCCAGCGGGGAGAGCTCCTATAATTCACCCCTCCACTTT
cdr3_aa: CASGESSYNSPLHF

j_call: TRBJ2-1
clone_size: once
d_call: TRBD2
cdr3_length: 13
v_call: TRBV5-1
cdr3_nt: TGCGCCACCGGACTAGCGGGGGGGCATGAGCAGTTCTTC
cdr3_aa: CATGLAGGHEQFF

j_call: TRBJ1-2
clone_size: .
d_call: TRBD1
cdr3_length: 16
v_call: TRBV6-4
cdr3_nt: TGTGCCAGCAGTGATGGGGAGACAGGGAGTGTCCATGGCTACACCTTC
cdr3_aa: CASSDGETGSVHGYTF

j_call: TRBJ1-1
clone_size: .
d_call: .
cdr3_length: 16
v_call: TRBV18
cdr3_nt: TGTGCCAGCTCACCACCGGTCGCAGGGCTGAACACTGAAGCTTTCTTT
cdr3_aa: CASSPPVAGLNTEAFF

j_call: TRBJ1-2
clone_size: few
d_call: .
cdr3_length: 15
v_call: TRBV2
cdr3_nt: TGTGCCAGCAGCGAGACAGCCTCCCCTAACTATGGCTACACCTTC
cdr3_aa: CASSETASPNYGYTF

j_call: TRBJ1-3
clone_size: .
d_call: TRBD1
cdr3_length: 15
v_call: TRBV30
cdr3_nt: TGTGCCTGGAGACAGACAGGGATCCTTGGAAACACCATATATTTT
cdr3_aa: CAWRQTGILGNTIYF

j_call: TRBJ1-5
clone_size: .
d_call: .
cdr3_length: 13
v_call: TRBV6-5
cdr3_nt: TGTGCCAGCAGCCCCCTTAGCAATCAGCCCCAGCATTTT
cdr3_aa: CASSPLSNQPQHF

j_call: TRBJ2-1
clone_size: .
d_call: TRBD2
cdr3_length: 18
v_call: TRBV7-2
cdr3_nt: TGTGCCAGCAGCCTAGGGGGGGTAGCGGGAGTCTGGTACAATGAGCAGTTCTTC
cdr3_aa: CASSLGGVAGVWYNEQFF

j_call: TRBJ2-1
clone_size: .
d_call: .
cdr3_length: 14
v_call: TRBV11-3
cdr3_nt: TGTGCCAGCAGCTTGTTCCGCTCCTACAATGAGCAGTTCTTC
cdr3_aa: CASSLFRSYNEQFF